This entry concerns a single T cell receptor (beta chain). Its antigen specificity is not known. Qualities for individual bases were not recorded, and no much larger clone is one base off. The data are from a study of T cell repertoires in cytomegalovirus infection (dated by TCRdb to about 2019). Regarding the research as a whole: Donor HLA type was relevant to the analysis, as public TCR beta signatures indicated carriage of CMV infection together with the matching HLA type. What the authors observed across the whole study: The ex vivo response was dominated by HLA-C-restricted CMV-specific TCR beta clonotypes, which also provided the single most frequent clonotype in two of eight donors. Carriers of CMV infection plus the relevant HLA type were discriminated by the cumulative frequency of public TCR beta family members in the study cohort and in an independent roughly 350-donor cohort.

For sequencing, an Illumina HiSeq 1500 was employed. Using fastp at Q25 and MiXCR, TCRdb reprocessed the public reads and kept productive beta chains. Rows merge per CDR3 protein into single entries with the most common DNA and genes. The sample records roughly 130,000 distinct CDR3 sequences, more than 7% of which are singletons. Together, the top ten hold around 10% of the sample. The specimen sequenced was PBMCs. The receptor's source is a human donor in good health (CMV status not recorded). Some clones in this sample may be carry-over from other donors' samples.

CDR3 sequence: CASSPGIFVGGDTQYF. The DNA sequence is as follows: TGTGCCAGCAGCCCAGGAATTTTTGTTGGAGGAGATACGCAGTATTTT. The chain uses TRBV7-2 and TRBJ2-3, and possibly TRBD2, on 5 matching bases. Per the germline V gene, SGHTA is the CDR1 and FQGNSA is the CDR2. Including cysteine and phenylalanine, the CDR3 has 16 amino acids. The DNA shown is the 48-base CDR3, in frame from base 1. The V and J ends are trimmed by 5 bases and 5 bases, leaving 20 bases between them.